This entry features one T cell receptor (beta chain) sequence. This sample is part of a study of blood T cell repertoires in COVID-19. Germline V gives CDR1 LNHDA, CDR2 SQIVND (reference sequence). This CDR3 comprises 15 residues. Trimming pared 9 bases from V and 0 bases from J, leaving 14 bases between. Measured with immunoSEQ multiplex PCR; TCRdb has only the in-frame clones, and not every one. The sample holds just under 350,000 clones, approximately 87% seen once. Material for sequencing was peripheral blood. The TCR originated in a woman between 50 and 59 years old with COVID-19, enrolled during active disease. The chain joins TRBV19 to TRBJ1-4; D ambiguous. In DNA, the CDR3 is TGTGCCAGCAGGCAGTCACCCGCAACTAATGAAAAACTGTTTTTT. Amino acid sequence: CASRQSPATNEKLFF.